These 9 T cell receptor beta chains share one sample of origin, sequenced in a study of blood T cell repertoires in COVID-19. Using immunoSEQ multiplex PCR, the repertoire was profiled, and TCRdb retains in-frame clones only, with some absent. Of about 99,000 clones detected, 85% to 90% appear once; the ten largest clones hold less than 6.5%. Sequenced material: peripheral blood. These receptor sequences come from a human donor in a cohort sampled during active COVID-19.

The rearrangement joins TRBV11-2 to TRBJ1-2; D perhaps matches TRBD1 (6 bases). V lost 3 bases and J 3 bases, leaving 11 bases between the germline ends. The CDR3 consists of 14 residues. Germline CDR1 is SGHAT and CDR2 is FQNNGV. CDR3 in DNA: TGTGCCAGCAGCTTGGGGGGGCCGTACTATGGCTACACCTTC. Amino acids: CASSLGGPYYGYTF.

This chain connects TRBV5-1 to TRBJ2-3; D ambiguous. CDR1 is SGHRS, CDR2 YFSETQ, per germline. The CDR3 length is 13 residues. Trimming left V 4 bases short and J 0 bases short, with 6 bases between. CDR3 in amino acids: CASSQASTDTQYF. The CDR3 bases are TGCGCCAGCAGCCAAGCAAGCACAGATACGCAGTATTTT.

Only a few counts were recorded for this clone. The V and J genes are TRBV27 and TRBJ1-6; TRBD1 matches 7 bases. In germline, CDR1 is MNHEY, CDR2 SMNVEV (reference sequence). Losses at the gene ends were 5 bases for V and 9 bases for J; bases not matched to a gene: 10. The length of the CDR3 is 15 residues. This chain's CDR3 is CASSQSTGPSSPLHF. The CDR3 coding sequence is TGTGCCAGCAGTCAATCGACAGGGCCTAGTTCACCCCTCCACTTT.

This sequence joins TRBV5-1 and TRBJ1-2, with 8 bases identical to TRBD1. The germline V gene has CDR1 SGHRS and CDR2 YFSETQ. The CDR3 has 14 residues. Trimming cost V 0 bases and J 11 bases; bases outside gene matches: 9. The DNA for the CDR3 is TGCGCCAGCAGCTTGGCCCCGGGACAGGTGGGATACACCTTC. Translated: CASSLAPGQVGYTF.

The chain recombines TRBV15 with TRBJ2-1; a possible D gene is TRBD1 (5 bases). The CDR3 runs 13 residues. Trimming pared 3 bases from V and 4 bases from J, leaving 7 bases between. Germline CDR1 LNHNV, CDR2 YYDKDF (reference sequence). Written as DNA, the CDR3 is TGTGCCACCAGCAGTGGACATTACAATGAGCAGTTCTTC. This encodes CATSSGHYNEQFF.

The rearrangement uses TRBV4-2 and TRBJ2-6; D unclear. Germline CDR1 and CDR2: LGHNA and YNFKEQ. The CDR3 has 15 residues. Trimming left V 1 base short and J 0 bases short, with 4 bases between. The CDR3: CASSQADSGANVLTF. The DNA of the CDR3 is TGTGCCAGCAGCCAAGCAGACTCTGGGGCCAACGTCCTGACTTTC.

The chain joins TRBV7-8 to TRBJ1-5; D might be TRBD1 (6 bases). The CDR3 runs 18 residues. The V gene lost 1 base and the J gene lost 0 bases, with 16 bases spanning the gap. Germline CDR1 reads SGHVS; CDR2 reads FQNEAQ. CDR3 nucleotide sequence: TGTGCCAGCAGCTTAGTTCCGCAGGGGTTGAATAGCAATCAGCCCCAGCATTTT. Residues: CASSLVPQGLNSNQPQHF. Full variable domain (rest looked up from reference TRBV7-8 and TRBJ1-5): GAGVSQSPRYKVAKRGQDVALRCDPISGHVSLFWYQQALGQGPEFLTYFQNEAQLDKSGLPSDRFFAERPEGSVSTLKIQRTQQEDSAVYLCASSLVPQGLNSNQPQHFGDGTRLSIL.

CDR3 sequence reads: CASTQAHLNEQFF. CDR3 DNA sequence: TGTGCCAGCACCCAGGCTCACCTCAATGAGCAGTTCTTC. The chain has TRBV2 and TRBJ2-1; D is unclear. The CDR3 length is 13 residues. Germline V lookup: CDR1 SNHLY, CDR2 FYNNEI. V was cut by 7 bases and J by 6 bases, with 13 bases left in between. Full variable domain (rest looked up from reference TRBV2 and TRBJ2-1): EPEVTQTPSHQVTQMGQEVILRCVPISNHLYFYWYRQILGQKVEFLVSFYNNEISEKSEIFDDQFSVERPDGSNFTLKIRSTKLEDSAMYFCASTQAHLNEQFFGPGTRLTVL.

The chain is built from TRBV15 and TRBJ2-7, with 8 bases that match TRBD1. The J segment lost 6 bases and the V segment lost 5 bases, leaving 6 bases of the junction unmatched. Germline assignment: CDR1 LNHNV and CDR2 YYDKDF (reference sequence). The CDR3 has 13 amino acids. Written as DNA, the CDR3 is TGTGCCACCAGCCCAGTCAGGGGGCGCGAGCAGTACTTC. This translates into CATSPVRGREQYF.